This record looks at one T cell receptor (beta chain) sequence and its context. Antigen specificity is unknown. This entry belongs to a study of cytomegalovirus exposure and HLA in healthy donors. Study-wide context: Among the roughly 370 genotyped donors, 81% were placed in the Caucasian-associated ancestry cluster.

Notes on the study in general: Near-uniform donor sequencing depth was presumed by presence/absence analyses. The authors later found TCR association rates varying by HLA locus, with DRB1 most and HLA-C fewest. Segments of the TCR beta V type were, in most cases, productive about 87% or about 30% of the time in an earlier analysis.

PCR amplification relied on 60 Vbeta primers (plus 13 Jbeta primers). Libraries were prepared by immunoSEQ multiplex PCR; TCRdb keeps only in-frame clonotypes and omits some of them. Of about 63,000 clones listed, 65% to 80% are singletons. The receptor was isolated from a woman in her twenties or thirties in good health and CMV-seronegative. Sequences were obtained from PBMCs.

CDR3 nucleotide sequence: TGTGCCTGCCGATTAGGGACAGGGGTTTCACCCCTCCACTTT. Its translation: CACRLGTGVSPLHF. The chain has TRBV6-5 and TRBJ1-6; 10 nucleotides match TRBD1. Germline V gene data show CDR1 as MNHEY and CDR2 as SVGAGI. The CDR3 is 14 residues long. The V gene end was trimmed by 11 bases and the J gene end by 9 bases; junction bases not matched to a gene: 10.